Each of the 26 T cell receptor beta chains below was sequenced from the same sample in a study of CD8 T cells in Susac syndrome. With random hexamers, roughly 0.5 to 1 ug RNA was reverse transcribed. In TCRdb, the immunoSEQ multiplex PCR reads were re-called with MiXCR into one record per CDR3 protein. The profile shows about 140,000 distinct CDR3 sequences, more than 85% of them singletons. Source material: CD4+ T cells from PBMCs. The origin of the receptors is a human donor with Susac syndrome.

V and J are TRBV4-1 and TRBJ1-2, with 7 bases matching TRBD1. Trimming at V came to 0 bases and at J to 4 bases, leaving 8 bases not matched to a gene. The germline gives CDR1 MGHRA, CDR2 YSYEKL. This CDR3 region has 16 residues. CDR3 nucleotides: TGCGCCAGCAGCCAAGATTTTTCCGACAGGGTCTATGGCTACACCTTC. It is translated as CASSQDFSDRVYGYTF.

The chain is built from TRBV20-1 and TRBJ2-5; TRBD1 aligns across 10 bases. Trimming removed 5 bases from V and 2 bases from J; junction bases left unmatched: 11. Germline V gene sequence: CDR1 DFQATT, CDR2 SNEGSKA (reference sequence). CDR3 length: 16 amino acids. Here the CDR3 DNA reads TGCAGTGCTCAGGGGCAGGACAGGGGGGATCAAGAGACCCAGTACTTC. Amino acid sequence: CSAQGQDRGDQETQYF.

The rearrangement joins TRBV27 to TRBJ2-7; no reliable D call. The CDR3 has 10 residues. Trimming took off 9 bases at V and 4 bases at J, with 7 bases between the two ends. CDR1 is MNHEY and CDR2 is SMNVEV in the germline V gene (reference sequence). CDR3 loop: CASTEYEQYF. CDR3 DNA: TGTGCCAGTACAGAGTACGAGCAGTACTTC.

J is TRBJ2-7 and V is TRBV5-4; either TRBD1 or TRBD2 may fit D (7 bases each). Germline-derived CDR1 and CDR2 are SGHNT and YYREEE (reference sequence). This CDR3 comprises 13 residues. Trimming took 3 bases from V and 2 from J, leaving 9 bases between them. This CDR3 reads CASSSGGAYEQYF. Here the CDR3 DNA reads TGTGCCAGCAGCTCAGGGGGGGCCTACGAGCAGTACTTC.

This chain connects TRBV19 to TRBJ2-5; unclear D gene. V shed 5 bases and J shed 5 bases, with 6 bases lying between them. Germline V gene sequence: CDR1 LNHDA, CDR2 SQIVND (reference sequence). There are 11 residues in the CDR3. The CDR3 coding sequence is TGTGCCAGTAGTGCTGGGGAGACCCAGTACTTC. Translated, it gives CASSAGETQYF.

Here the CDR3 reads CSARPSGRLTYEQYF. Here the CDR3 DNA reads TGCAGTGCTAGACCTAGCGGGAGGCTTACCTACGAGCAGTACTTC. The V and J genes are TRBV20-1 and TRBJ2-7; TRBD2 aligns across 11 bases. This CDR3 spans 15 amino acids. Losses at the gene ends were 2 bases for V and 2 bases for J; bases not matched to a gene: 5. Germline V gives CDR1 DFQATT, CDR2 SNEGSKA (reference sequence).

This clonotype was detected a few times. The rearrangement links TRBV6-1 to TRBJ2-4, with D unresolved. Trimming took 3 bases from V and 9 from J, leaving 12 bases between them. This CDR3 is 13 amino acids long. Per the germline V gene, CDR1 is MNHNS and CDR2 is SASEGT. The CDR3 DNA reads TGTGCCAGCAGTGACGGAACGCCCAGCATTCAGTACTTC. Protein sequence: CASSDGTPSIQYF.

The rearrangement joins TRBV9 to TRBJ1-3; D perhaps matches TRBD1 (5 bases). With 0 bases removed from V and 0 bases from J, the gap between germline ends came to 7 bases. CDR1 and CDR2 from the germline V gene are SGDLS and YYNGEE. This CDR3 is 15 amino acids long. The DNA of the CDR3 is TGTGCCAGCAGCGTAGAAGACAGCTCTGGAAACACCATATATTTT. Protein: CASSVEDSSGNTIYF.

This chain connects TRBV2 to TRBJ1-2, with D uncertain. Germline V CDR1 and CDR2: SNHLY, FYNNEI. The CDR3 consists of 10 residues. V lost 6 bases and J lost 8, with 7 bases in between. Here the CDR3 reads CASSIMGYTF. The CDR3 DNA follows: TGTGCCAGCAGCATTATGGGCTACACCTTC.

The chain is built from TRBV23-1 and TRBJ2-7; possibly TRBD1 for D (5 bases). TRBV23-1 is an open reading frame whose function is uncertain. The germline V and J ends were trimmed by 0 bases and 0 bases, with 15 bases remaining between them. This CDR3 contains 17 residues. CDR3 sequence (DNA): TGCGCCAGCAGTCAATCCCGGTCCCAGGGTAGCTCCTACGAGCAGTACTTC. It specifies CASSQSRSQGSSYEQYF.

This clonotype was counted a few times. This chain joins TRBV3-1 and TRBJ2-2; TRBD2 agrees at 8 bases. V shed 4 bases and J 3 bases; nucleotides not matched to a gene: 7. Germline CDR1 and CDR2: LGHDT and YNNKEL (reference sequence). The CDR3 has 16 amino acids. CDR3 coding DNA: TGTGCCAGCAGCCCCCGGACTAGCACGTACACCGGGGAGCTGTTTTTT. Protein product: CASSPRTSTYTGELFF. The full variable domain, its missing parts supplied by reference TRBV3-1 and TRBJ2-2, is DTAVSQTPKYLVTQMGNDKSIKCEQNLGHDTMYWYKQDSKKFLKIMFSYNNKELIINETVPNRFSPKSPDKAHLNLHINSLELGDSAVYFCASSPRTSTYTGELFFGEGSRLTVL.

The rearrangement joins TRBV5-4 to TRBJ2-2, with 7 bases lining up with TRBD1. V was clipped by 4 bases and J by 4 bases; unmatched bases: 4. The germline V gene has CDR1 SGHNT and CDR2 YYREEE (reference sequence). The CDR3 length is 14 residues. The CDR3 loop is CASSIQGSTGELFF. In DNA, the CDR3 is TGTGCCAGCAGCATACAGGGGAGCACCGGGGAGCTGTTTTTT.

V is TRBV7-2 and J is TRBJ2-7, with 9 bases fitting TRBD2. The V gene's germline CDR1 is SGHTA and CDR2 FQGNSA. The V and J ends lost 4 bases and 9 bases, in that order; junction bases with no gene match: 13. CDR3 length equals 15 residues. In DNA form, the CDR3 reads TGTGCCAGCAGCTCGGACCCGGGACTAGCTTTGAGGCAGTACTTC. This gives the protein CASSSDPGLALRQYF.

V gene TRBV28 combines with J gene TRBJ2-7; maybe TRBD1 (6 bases). V shed 6 bases and J shed 6 bases, with 12 bases lying between them. The V gene's germline CDR1 is MDHEN and CDR2 SYDVKM. This CDR3 has 12 amino acids. The CDR3 DNA reads TGTGCCAGCAGACCCGGGACAAGCGAGCAGTACTTC. This sequence encodes CASRPGTSEQYF.

The CDR3 DNA is TGCAGCGTTGAGGTAGGCCGGAACACTGAAGCTTTCTTT. It codes for CSVEVGRNTEAFF. The chain employs TRBV29-1 and TRBJ1-1; D unclear. Trimming cost V 3 bases and J 1 base, with 9 bases left between them. Germline lookup yields CDR1 SQVTM and CDR2 ANQGSEA. This CDR3 comprises 13 residues.

This chain links TRBV30 with TRBJ1-6; 8 bases fit TRBD1. Germline lookup yields CDR1 GTSNPN and CDR2 SVGIG (reference sequence). The V gene end was trimmed by 0 bases and the J gene end by 8 bases; junction bases not matched to a gene: 3. The CDR3 has 14 amino acids. The CDR3, as DNA: TGTGCCTGGAGTGTGACAGGGGTTTATTCACCCCTCCACTTT. Its protein is CAWSVTGVYSPLHF.

The chain is built from TRBV5-1 and TRBJ1-2; a weak D match, TRBD1 (5 bases). CDR1 is SGHRS, CDR2 YFSETQ, per germline. V lost 5 bases and J 8 bases, leaving 19 bases between the germline ends. This CDR3 is built from 14 residues. The CDR3 is CASSSDPGVRGYTF. The CDR3 nucleotides are TGCGCCAGCAGTTCCGACCCGGGGGTACGGGGCTACACCTTC.

The genes are TRBV29-1 and TRBJ1-1; a weak D match, TRBD1 (5 bases). The CDR3 length is 15 residues. Per the germline V gene, CDR1 is SQVTM and CDR2 is ANQGSEA. Trimming stripped 6 bases from V and 0 bases from J, with 17 bases between. The CDR3 region is CSVATKTAMNTEAFF. DNA for the CDR3: TGCAGCGTGGCAACTAAGACAGCCATGAACACTGAAGCTTTCTTT.

This sequence joins TRBV6-1 and TRBJ2-7; 7 nucleotides match TRBD1. Germline V CDR1 and CDR2: MNHNS, SASEGT. J was trimmed by 4 bases and V by 6 bases; bases with no gene match: 9. This CDR3 region has 14 residues. CDR3 protein: CASRTRDRTYEQYF. DNA of the CDR3: TGTGCCAGCAGGACCCGGGACAGAACATACGAGCAGTACTTC.

This clonotype showed up just once. The genes are TRBV6-1 and TRBJ1-2; 7 bases fit TRBD1. Trimming at V came to 4 bases and at J to 4 bases, leaving 9 bases not matched to a gene. Germline CDR1 MNHNS, CDR2 SASEGT. The CDR3 is 15 residues long. CDR3 sequence reads: CASSGVARGSYGYTF. In nucleotides, the CDR3 is TGTGCCAGCAGTGGTGTTGCCAGGGGGAGCTATGGCTACACCTTC.

V gene TRBV20-1 combines with J gene TRBJ2-3; perhaps D is TRBD1 or TRBD2 (5 bases each). The germline gives CDR1 DFQATT, CDR2 SNEGSKA (reference sequence). The germline V and J ends were trimmed by 0 bases and 7 bases, with 11 bases remaining between them. This CDR3 is built from 13 residues. CDR3 sequence (DNA): TGCAGTGCTAGAGATCTACGGGGACATACGCAGTATTTT. Translation gives CSARDLRGHTQYF.

The rearrangement links TRBV15 to TRBJ2-3; D ambiguous. CDR1 is LNHNV, CDR2 YYDKDF, per germline (reference sequence). Trimming took off 0 bases at V and 10 bases at J, with 14 bases between the two ends. This CDR3 has 14 amino acids. CDR3: CATSRDLERRSQYF. Here the CDR3 DNA reads TGTGCCACCAGCAGAGATCTGGAGCGCCGATCGCAGTATTTT.

The chain is built from TRBV30 and TRBJ2-1; 14 bases agree with TRBD2. Germline assignment: CDR1 GTSNPN and CDR2 SVGIG (reference sequence). The trim removed 2 bases at V and 1 base at J, leaving 13 bases unmatched. The CDR3 totals 20 residues. This CDR3 is CAWSPSGLAGASRSYNEQFF. The CDR3 coding sequence is TGTGCCTGGAGTCCTTCGGGACTAGCGGGAGCTTCGAGATCCTACAATGAGCAGTTCTTC.

The chain recombines TRBV28 with TRBJ1-6; a possible D gene is TRBD1 (5 bases). The CDR3 runs to 13 residues. The V and J ends lost 7 bases and 7 bases respectively, with 11 bases between them. Germline V gene lookup returns CDR1 MDHEN and CDR2 SYDVKM. CDR3 sequence reads: CASKTGGNSPLHF. The CDR3 DNA reads as TGTGCCAGCAAAACGGGGGGGAATTCACCCCTCCACTTT. Variable domain in full (rest from reference TRBV28 and TRBJ1-6): DVKVTQSSRYLVKRTGEKVFLECVQDMDHENMFWYRQDPGLGLRLIYFSYDVKMKEKGDIPEGYSVSREKKERFSLILESASTNQTSMYLCASKTGGNSPLHFGNGTRLTVT.

As regards this clonotype: Its ends do not fully match the called genes, so a read error is possible. The chain couples TRBV7-9 to TRBJ2-1; D uncertain. The germline V gene has CDR1 SEHNR and CDR2 FQNEAQ (reference sequence). This CDR3 comprises 13 residues. The CDR3 loop is CPSSLELGNEQFF. CDR3 nucleotides: TGTCCCAGCAGCTTAGAATTAGGCAATGAGCAGTTCTTC.

The chain carries TRBV20-1 and TRBJ2-2; D ambiguous. The V end lost 3 bases, the J end lost 0 bases, and 8 bases lay between the germline ends. CDR3 size: 14 residues. Germline CDR1 reads DFQATT; CDR2 reads SNEGSKA (reference sequence). CDR3 nucleotide sequence: TGCAGTGCTAGCGATTGGGCGAACACCGGGGAGCTGTTTTTT. Amino acid sequence: CSASDWANTGELFF.